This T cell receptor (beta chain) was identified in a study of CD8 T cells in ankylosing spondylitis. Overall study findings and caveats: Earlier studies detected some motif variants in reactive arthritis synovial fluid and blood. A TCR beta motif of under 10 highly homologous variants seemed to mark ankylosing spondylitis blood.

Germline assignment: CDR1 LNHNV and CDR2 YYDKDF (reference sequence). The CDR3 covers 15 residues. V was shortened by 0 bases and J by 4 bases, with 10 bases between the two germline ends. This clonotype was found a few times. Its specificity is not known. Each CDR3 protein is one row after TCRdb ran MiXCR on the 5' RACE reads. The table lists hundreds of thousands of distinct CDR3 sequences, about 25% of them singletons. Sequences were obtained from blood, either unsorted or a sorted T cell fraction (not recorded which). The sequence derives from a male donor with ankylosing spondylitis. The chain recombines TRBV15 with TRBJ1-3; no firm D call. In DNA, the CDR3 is TGTGCCACCAGCAGAGATAGGACGAGGGGAAACACCATATATTTT. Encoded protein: CATSRDRTRGNTIYF.